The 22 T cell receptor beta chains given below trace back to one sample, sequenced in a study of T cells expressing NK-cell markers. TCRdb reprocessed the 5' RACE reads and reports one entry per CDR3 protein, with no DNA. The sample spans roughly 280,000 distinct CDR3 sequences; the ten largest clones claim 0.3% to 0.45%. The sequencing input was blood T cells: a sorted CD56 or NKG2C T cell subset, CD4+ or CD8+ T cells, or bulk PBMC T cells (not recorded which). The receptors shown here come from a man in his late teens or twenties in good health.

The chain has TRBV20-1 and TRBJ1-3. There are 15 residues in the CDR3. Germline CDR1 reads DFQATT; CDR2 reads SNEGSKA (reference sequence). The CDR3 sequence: CSASPPLGSGNTIYF.

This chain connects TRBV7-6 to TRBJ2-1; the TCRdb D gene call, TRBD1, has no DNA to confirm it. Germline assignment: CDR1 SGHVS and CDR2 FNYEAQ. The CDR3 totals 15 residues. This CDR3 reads CASSSGTGRTGEQFF.

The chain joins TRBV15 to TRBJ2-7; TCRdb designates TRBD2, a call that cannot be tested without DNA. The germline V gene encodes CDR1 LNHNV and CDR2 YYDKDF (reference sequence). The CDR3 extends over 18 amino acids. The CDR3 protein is CATSRDRLAAGKGYEQYF.

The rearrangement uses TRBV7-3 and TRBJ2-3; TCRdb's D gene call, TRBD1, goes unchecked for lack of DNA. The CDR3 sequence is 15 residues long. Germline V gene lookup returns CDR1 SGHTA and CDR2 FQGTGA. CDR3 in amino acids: CASSYEGVGPDTQYF.

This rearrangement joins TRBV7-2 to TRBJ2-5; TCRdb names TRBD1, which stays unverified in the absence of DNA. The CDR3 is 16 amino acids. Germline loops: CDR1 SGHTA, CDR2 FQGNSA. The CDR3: CASSSAVGGGQETQYF.

This CDR3 is CASSRYDRDASEQYF. This sequence joins TRBV27 and TRBJ2-7; TCRdb's D gene call, TRBD1, goes unchecked for lack of DNA. The length of the CDR3 is 15 residues. Germline CDR1 is MNHEY and CDR2 is SMNVEV (reference sequence).

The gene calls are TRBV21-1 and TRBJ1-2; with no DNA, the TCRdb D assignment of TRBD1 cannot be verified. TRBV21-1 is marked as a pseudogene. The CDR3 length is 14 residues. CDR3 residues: CASRFPGTDYGYTF.

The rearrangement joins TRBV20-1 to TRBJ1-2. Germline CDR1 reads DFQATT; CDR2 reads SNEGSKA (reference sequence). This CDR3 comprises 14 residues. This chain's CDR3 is CSANLQAANYGYTF.

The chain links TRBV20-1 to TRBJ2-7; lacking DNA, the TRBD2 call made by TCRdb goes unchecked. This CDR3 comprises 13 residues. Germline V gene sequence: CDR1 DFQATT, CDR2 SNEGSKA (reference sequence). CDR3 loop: CSARGLDPYEQYF.

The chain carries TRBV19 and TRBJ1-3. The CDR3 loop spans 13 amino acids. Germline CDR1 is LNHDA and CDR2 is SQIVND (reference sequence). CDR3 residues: CAVGPNSGNTIYF.

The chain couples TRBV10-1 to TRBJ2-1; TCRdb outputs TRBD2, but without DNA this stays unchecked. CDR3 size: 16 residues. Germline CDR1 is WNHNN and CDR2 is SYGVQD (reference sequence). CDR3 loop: CASSDWAGGSYNEQFF.

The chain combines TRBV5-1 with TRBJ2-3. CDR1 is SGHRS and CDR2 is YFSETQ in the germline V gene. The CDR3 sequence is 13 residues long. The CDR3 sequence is CASSLSGEDTQYF.

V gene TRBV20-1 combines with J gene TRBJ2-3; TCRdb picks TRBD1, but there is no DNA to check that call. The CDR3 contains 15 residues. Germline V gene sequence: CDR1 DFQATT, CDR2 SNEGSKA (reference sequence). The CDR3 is CSASYVSGTADTQYF.

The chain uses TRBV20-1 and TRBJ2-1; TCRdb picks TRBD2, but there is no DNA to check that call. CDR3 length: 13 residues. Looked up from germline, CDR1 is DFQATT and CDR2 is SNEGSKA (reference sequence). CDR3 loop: CSAMERADGEQFF.

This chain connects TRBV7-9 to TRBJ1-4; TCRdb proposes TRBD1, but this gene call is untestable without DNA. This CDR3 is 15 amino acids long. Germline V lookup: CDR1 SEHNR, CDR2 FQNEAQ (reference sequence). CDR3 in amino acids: CASSLGSVRAEKLFF.

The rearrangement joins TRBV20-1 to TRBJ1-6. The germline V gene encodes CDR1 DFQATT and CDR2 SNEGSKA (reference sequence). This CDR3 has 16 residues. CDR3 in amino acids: CSARDPRSGDDSPLHF.

The CDR3 loop reads CASSRQGAVSGANVLTF. V and J are TRBV4-2 and TRBJ2-6; TCRdb calls TRBD1, which cannot be checked without DNA. The CDR3 contains 17 residues. From germline, CDR1 is LGHNA and CDR2 YNFKEQ.

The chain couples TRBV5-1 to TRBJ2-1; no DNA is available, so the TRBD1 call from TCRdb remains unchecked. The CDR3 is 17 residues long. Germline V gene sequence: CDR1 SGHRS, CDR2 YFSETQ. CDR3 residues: CASSVAFRQGSNNEQFF.

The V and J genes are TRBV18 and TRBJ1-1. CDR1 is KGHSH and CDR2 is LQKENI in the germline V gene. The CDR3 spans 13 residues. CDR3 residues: CASSEGSRTEAFF.

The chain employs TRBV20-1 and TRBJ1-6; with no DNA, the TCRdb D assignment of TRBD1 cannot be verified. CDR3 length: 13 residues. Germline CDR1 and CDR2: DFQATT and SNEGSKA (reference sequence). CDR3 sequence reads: CSARTNRDSPLHF.

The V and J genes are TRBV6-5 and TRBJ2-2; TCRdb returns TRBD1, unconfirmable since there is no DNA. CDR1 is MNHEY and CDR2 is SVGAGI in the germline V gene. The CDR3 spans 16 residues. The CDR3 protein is CASSYTDRGGTGELFF.

The CDR3: CASSEDPDRKDTQYF. V and J are TRBV6-1 and TRBJ2-3; the D call of TRBD1 rests on TCRdb alone, since no DNA is present to check it. The germline CDR1 and CDR2 sequences are MNHNS and SASEGT. The CDR3 consists of 15 residues.